Below, 8 T cell receptor beta chains from the same sample are listed, as sequenced in a study of T cell changes during pregnancy in multiple sclerosis. Profiling relied on immunoSEQ multiplex PCR, and the TCRdb table lists in-frame clones only, not all of them. Among 64,000 or so clones listed, about 90% were seen once. This sample comprised peripheral blood, obtained in the first trimester of pregnancy. The receptor source for this set is a female donor with multiple sclerosis, enrolled in a pregnancy study.

Only one count was recorded for this clone. The chain recombines TRBV4-3 with TRBJ1-1, with D unresolved. V was pared by 0 bases and J by 7 bases, with 15 bases between. CDR3 length: 15 residues. Germline CDR1 LGHNA, CDR2 YSLEER. Written as DNA, the CDR3 is TGCGCCAGCAGCCAAGATTGGGAGTTAGTCGGTGAAGCTTTCTTT. This translates into CASSQDWELVGEAFF.

With respect to this clone: The germline gene is not matched at one end of the junction; a read error may be the cause. J is TRBJ2-1 and V is TRBV7-7, with 9 positions matching TRBD2. CDR3 length: 15 amino acids. Germline V gene data show CDR1 as SSHAT and CDR2 as FNYEAQ (reference sequence). CDR3: CASSSGLAGKNEQFF. CDR3 DNA sequence: TGTGCTAGCAGCTCGGGACTAGCCGGTAAGAATGAGCAGTTCTTC.

The chain employs TRBV27 and TRBJ2-5; 7 bases line up with TRBD2. CDR1 and CDR2 from the germline V gene are MNHEY and SMNVEV (reference sequence). CDR3 length: 13 residues. V was clipped by 8 bases and J by 8 bases; unmatched bases: 11. The CDR3: CASGAGYPATQYF. The CDR3 region has the DNA TGTGCCAGCGGAGCGGGATACCCCGCCACCCAGTACTTC.

The CDR3 sequence is CASSIPTGNYGYTF. The CDR3 DNA reads TGTGCCAGTAGTATACCTACAGGGAACTATGGCTACACCTTC. The chain couples TRBV19 to TRBJ1-2, with a weak D call TRBD1 (6 bases). The V gene lost 2 bases and the J gene lost 2 bases, with 9 bases spanning the gap. Germline V gene lookup returns CDR1 LNHDA and CDR2 SQIVND (reference sequence). The CDR3 runs to 14 residues.

The chain is built from TRBV28 and TRBJ2-7; maybe TRBD1 (5 bases). In germline, CDR1 is MDHEN, CDR2 SYDVKM. CDR3 length: 15 residues. The ends were cut back, 2 bases at V and 4 bases at J, with 15 bases in the middle. In nucleotides, the CDR3 is TGTGCCAGCAGTTTACGCCGAGACAGTTGGTACGAGCAGTACTTC. Its protein is CASSLRRDSWYEQYF.

V usage is TRBV4-3 and J usage is TRBJ1-2; 7 bases agree with TRBD1. CDR3 length equals 15 residues. The germline gives CDR1 LGHNA, CDR2 YSLEER. V shed 0 bases and J 3 bases; nucleotides not matched to a gene: 4. The CDR3 sequence is CASSQDGTGDYGYTF. In nucleotides, the CDR3 is TGCGCCAGCAGCCAAGATGGTACAGGGGACTATGGCTACACCTTC.

The V and J genes are TRBV13 and TRBJ2-1, with D possibly being TRBD1 (6 bases). The V end was cut by 5 bases, the J end by 9 bases, with 17 bases between. Germline V gene data show CDR1 as PRHDT and CDR2 as FYEKMQ (reference sequence). The CDR3 runs to 14 residues. DNA of the CDR3: TGTGCCAGCAGCCCGAAACCACAGGGTGCTGAGCAGTTCTTC. Amino acid sequence: CASSPKPQGAEQFF.

This clone showed up just once. V gene TRBV11-2 combines with J gene TRBJ2-5; weak D call: TRBD1 (6 bases). Trimming removed 4 bases from V and 1 base from J, with 13 bases in between. Germline values: CDR1 SGHAT, CDR2 FQNNGV. The CDR3 spans 15 residues. CDR3 nucleotide sequence: TGTGCCAGCAGCTGGGGTAGGGGGAGCCAAGAGACCCAGTACTTC. As protein: CASSWGRGSQETQYF.